Detailed here is one T cell receptor beta chain. The antigen is not known. The data belong to a study of cytomegalovirus exposure and HLA in healthy donors. Study-level points and caveats: A previous analysis found most TCR beta V segments productive roughly 87% or roughly 30% of the time. Of the V segments, some could not be distinguished, including TRBV6-2 and TRBV6-3, and were excluded. It was assumed in the presence/absence analyses that sequencing depth was roughly uniform across donors. A later examination showed that TCR association rates differed by HLA locus, with DRB1 most and HLA-C fewest.

Use of 60 Vbeta and 13 Jbeta primers characterized the PCR. Assay used: immunoSEQ multiplex PCR; TCRdb lists only in-frame clones, some missing. Seen here are 130,000 to 150,000 clones, around 72% observed once, and the top ten hold 13% to 15%. The germline CDR1 and CDR2 sequences are SGHRS and YFSETQ. Trimming took off 7 bases at V and 3 bases at J, with 13 bases between the two ends. The CDR3 is made up of 14 amino acids. Sequences were obtained from PBMCs. The chain combines TRBV5-1 with TRBJ1-4; D is undetermined. The sequence came from a human donor in good health. The CDR3 loop reads CASATTSANEKLFF. The CDR3 DNA is TGCGCCAGCGCGACAACCTCAGCTAATGAAAAACTGTTTTTT.